Shown below are 10 T cell receptor beta chains from a single sample sequenced in a study of response to subunit inactivated influenza vaccine. In TCRdb, the RT-PCR reads were re-called with MiXCR into one record per CDR3 protein. The sample has 560,000 or so distinct CDR3 sequences, less than 10% seen once; the top ten hold about an eighth. The material was PBMCs from blood, obtained roughly 24 months after vaccination. Receptors originate from a man in his fifties or sixties who received an inactivated influenza vaccine.

The chain has TRBV27 and TRBJ2-1; no firm D call. The CDR3 length is 14 residues. Trimming removed 5 bases from V and 2 bases from J, with 10 bases in between. The V gene's germline CDR1 is MNHEY and CDR2 SMNVEV (reference sequence). In nucleotides, the CDR3 is TGTGCCAGCAGTCCCCCTGCCCCCTACAATGAGCAGTTCTTC. This encodes CASSPPAPYNEQFF.

This clonotype was detected a few times. The chain recombines TRBV7-2 with TRBJ1-6; D might be TRBD1 (5 bases). The CDR3 has 14 residues. V lost 6 bases to trimming and J lost 5 bases, with 11 bases between them. Germline-derived CDR1 and CDR2 are SGHTA and FQGNSA. The CDR3 is CASRHRDHNSPLHF. DNA for the CDR3: TGTGCCAGCAGACACCGGGACCATAATTCACCCCTCCACTTT. The complete variable domain, with remaining parts taken from reference TRBV7-2 and TRBJ1-6, reads GAGVSQSPSNKVTEKGKDVELRCDPISGHTALYWYRQSLGQGLEFLIYFQGNSAPDKSGLPSDRFSAERTGGSVSTLTIQRTQQEDSAVYLCASRHRDHNSPLHFGNGTRLTVT.

This clonotype turned up a few times. This sequence joins TRBV7-2 and TRBJ1-3, with TRBD1 as a possible D gene (6 bases). V was clipped by 1 base and J by 0 bases, with 10 bases between them. Germline CDR1 reads SGHTA; CDR2 reads FQGNSA. The CDR3 consists of 16 residues. The CDR3 DNA reads TGTGCCAGCAGCTTAGTTTGGACAGCCTCTGGAAACACCATATATTTT. Its translation is CASSLVWTASGNTIYF.

V and J are TRBV20-1 and TRBJ2-5; no reliable D call. The CDR3 totals 14 residues. V was shortened by 0 bases and J by 5 bases, with 13 bases between the two germline ends. Per the germline V gene, CDR1 is DFQATT and CDR2 is SNEGSKA (reference sequence). The CDR3 sequence: CSAREGNRMETQYF. DNA of the CDR3: TGCAGTGCTAGAGAAGGGAATAGGATGGAGACCCAGTACTTC.

This clonotype was seen a handful of times. This chain uses TRBV12-5 with TRBJ2-7; 8 positions agree with TRBD1. J was trimmed by 1 base and V by 2 bases; bases with no gene match: 4. The CDR3 length is 15 residues. The germline CDR1 and CDR2 sequences are LGHNT and FRNRAP. CDR3 nucleotides: TGTGCTAGTGGTTTGCCGGGACAGGATTCCTACGAGCAGTACTTC. Amino acids: CASGLPGQDSYEQYF. Drawing the rest from reference TRBV12-5 and TRBJ2-7, the complete variable domain is DARVTQTPRHKVTEMGQEVTMRCQPILGHNTVFWYRQTMMQGLELLAYFRNRAPLDDSGMPKDRFSAEMPDATLATLKIQPSEPRDSAVYFCASGLPGQDSYEQYFGPGTRLTVT.

With respect to this clonotype: Its ends do not fully match the called genes, so a read error is possible. The chain recombines TRBV7-2 with TRBJ2-7; 9 bases line up with TRBD2. The germline gives CDR1 SGHTA, CDR2 FQGNSA. The CDR3 length is 15 residues. For the CDR3, the DNA is TGTGCCAGCAGGTTAGGCGCTAGCGGGGACTACGAGCAGTACTTC. Translating gives CASRLGASGDYEQYF.

This clonotype was seen at least ten times. The rearrangement links TRBV12-3 or TRBV12-4 to TRBJ2-5, with 9 bases aligning to TRBD1. CDR3 size: 15 residues. J was trimmed by 2 bases and V by 1 base; bases with no gene match: 2. The CDR3 sequence: CASSLGTGEQETQYF. The CDR3 nucleotides are TGTGCCAGCAGTTTAGGGACAGGGGAACAAGAGACCCAGTACTTC.

Many counts were recorded for this clonotype. The chain joins TRBV7-9 to TRBJ2-5; D unclear. Between the trimmed V and J ends, which lost 1 base and 6 bases, there was a span of 0 bases. The germline V gene encodes CDR1 SEHNR and CDR2 FQNEAQ (reference sequence). This CDR3 has 10 residues. DNA for the CDR3: TGTGCCAGCAGCTTAGAGACCCAGTACTTC. Its translation is CASSLETQYF.

This clonotype has only a few counts. In DNA, the CDR3 is TGCAGTGCTTCACGGGACAGCTCGAACACTGAAGCTTTCTTT. It encodes CSASRDSSNTEAFF. V gene TRBV20-1 combines with J gene TRBJ1-1; 7 bases are shared with TRBD1. The CDR3 totals 14 residues. Germline V gene sequence: CDR1 DFQATT, CDR2 SNEGSKA (reference sequence). The J segment lost 1 base and the V segment lost 5 bases, leaving 7 bases of the junction unmatched.

The rearrangement uses TRBV11-2 and TRBJ2-3, with D unclear. The CDR3 extends over 14 amino acids. Trimming cost V 7 bases and J 2 bases, with 13 bases left between them. The germline gives CDR1 SGHAT, CDR2 FQNNGV. The CDR3 DNA reads as TGTGCCAGCACCCAGATCTCGAACACAGATACGCAGTATTTT. Translation: CASTQISNTDTQYF.